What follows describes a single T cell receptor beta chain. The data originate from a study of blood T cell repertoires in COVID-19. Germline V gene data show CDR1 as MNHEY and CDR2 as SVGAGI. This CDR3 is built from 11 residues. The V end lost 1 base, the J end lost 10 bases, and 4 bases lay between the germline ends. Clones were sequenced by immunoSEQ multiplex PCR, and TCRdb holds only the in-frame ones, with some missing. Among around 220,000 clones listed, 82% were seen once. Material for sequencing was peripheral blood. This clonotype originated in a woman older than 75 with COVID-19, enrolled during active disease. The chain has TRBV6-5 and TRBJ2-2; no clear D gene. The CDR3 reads CASSYLQELFF. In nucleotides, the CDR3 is TGTGCCAGCAGTTACTTACAGGAGCTGTTTTTT.